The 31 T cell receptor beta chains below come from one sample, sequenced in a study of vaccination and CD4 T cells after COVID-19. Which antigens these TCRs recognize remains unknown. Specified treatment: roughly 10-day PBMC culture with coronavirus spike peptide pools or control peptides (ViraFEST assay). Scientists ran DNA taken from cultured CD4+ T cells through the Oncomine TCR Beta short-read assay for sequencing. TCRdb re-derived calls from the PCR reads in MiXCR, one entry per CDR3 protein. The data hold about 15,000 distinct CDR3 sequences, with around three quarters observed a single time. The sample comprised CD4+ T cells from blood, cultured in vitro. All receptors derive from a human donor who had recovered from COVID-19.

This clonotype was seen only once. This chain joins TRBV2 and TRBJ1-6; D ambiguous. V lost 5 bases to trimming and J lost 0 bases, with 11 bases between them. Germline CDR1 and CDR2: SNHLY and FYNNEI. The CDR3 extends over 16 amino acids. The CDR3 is CASSHLLSSYNSPLHF. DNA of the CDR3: TGTGCCAGCAGTCATCTGCTGAGCTCCTATAATTCACCCCTCCACTTT.

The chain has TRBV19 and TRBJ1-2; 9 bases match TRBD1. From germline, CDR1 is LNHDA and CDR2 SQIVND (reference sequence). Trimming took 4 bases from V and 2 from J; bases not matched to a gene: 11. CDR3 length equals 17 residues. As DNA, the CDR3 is TGTGCCAGTAGTACCGGACAGGGGATAAAGGGGAACTATGGCTACACCTTC. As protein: CASSTGQGIKGNYGYTF.

CDR3 bases: TGTGCCAGCAGTTACTCTAGGCGGGAGGGCCCAGATACGCAGTATTTT. Its protein is CASSYSRREGPDTQYF. This chain joins TRBV6-2 or TRBV6-3 and TRBJ2-3, with TRBD2 matching over 9 bases. V lost 0 bases, J lost 4 bases, and 5 bases stayed unmatched. CDR1 MNHEY and CDR2 SVGEGT come from the germline V gene. The CDR3 is 16 amino acids.

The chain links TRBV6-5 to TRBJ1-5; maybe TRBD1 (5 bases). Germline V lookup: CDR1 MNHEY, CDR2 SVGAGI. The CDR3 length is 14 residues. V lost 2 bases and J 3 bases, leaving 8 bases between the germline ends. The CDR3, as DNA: TGTGCCAGCAGTTACGGGACGGTCAATCAGCCCCAGCATTTT. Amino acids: CASSYGTVNQPQHF.

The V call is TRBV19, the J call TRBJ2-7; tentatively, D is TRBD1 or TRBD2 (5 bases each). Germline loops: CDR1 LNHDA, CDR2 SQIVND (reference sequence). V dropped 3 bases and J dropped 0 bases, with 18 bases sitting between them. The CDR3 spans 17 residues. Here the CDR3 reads CASSIRGPVQGSYEQYF. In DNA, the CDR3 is TGTGCCAGTAGTATTAGAGGGCCGGTCCAGGGCTCCTACGAGCAGTACTTC. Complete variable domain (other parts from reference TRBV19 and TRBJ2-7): DGGITQSPKYLFRKEGQNVTLSCEQNLNHDAMYWYRQDPGQGLRLIYYSQIVNDFQKGDIAEGYSVSREKKESFPLTVTSAQKNPTAFYLCASSIRGPVQGSYEQYFGPGTRLTVT.

This CDR3 is CASSYSGGVQPQHF. CDR3 DNA sequence: TGTGCCAGCAGTTACTCCGGGGGGGTTCAGCCCCAGCATTTT. The chain has TRBV6-5 and TRBJ1-5; maybe TRBD1 (5 bases). The length of the CDR3 is 14 residues. Germline V gene data show CDR1 as MNHEY and CDR2 as SVGAGI. V lost 0 bases to trimming and J lost 6 bases, with 9 bases between them.

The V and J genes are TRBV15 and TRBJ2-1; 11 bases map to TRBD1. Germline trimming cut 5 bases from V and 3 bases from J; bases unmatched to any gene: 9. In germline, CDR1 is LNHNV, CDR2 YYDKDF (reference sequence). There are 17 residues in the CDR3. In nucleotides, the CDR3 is TGTGCCACCAGCTCGCGAACCGGGACAGGGGGCTACAATGAGCAGTTCTTC. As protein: CATSSRTGTGGYNEQFF.

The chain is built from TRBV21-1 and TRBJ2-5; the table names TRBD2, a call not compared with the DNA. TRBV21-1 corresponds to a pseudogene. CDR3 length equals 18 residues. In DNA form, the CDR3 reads TGTGCCAGCAGCAAAGTAGCTAGCGGGAGGTCTGAGAAAGAGACCCAGTACTTC. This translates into CASSKVASGRSEKETQYF.

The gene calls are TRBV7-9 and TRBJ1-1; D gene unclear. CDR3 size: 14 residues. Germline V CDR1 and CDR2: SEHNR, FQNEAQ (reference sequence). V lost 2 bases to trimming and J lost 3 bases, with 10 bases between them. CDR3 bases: TGTGCCAGCAGCTTAATCGGGCAGTACACTGAAGCTTTCTTT. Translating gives CASSLIGQYTEAFF.

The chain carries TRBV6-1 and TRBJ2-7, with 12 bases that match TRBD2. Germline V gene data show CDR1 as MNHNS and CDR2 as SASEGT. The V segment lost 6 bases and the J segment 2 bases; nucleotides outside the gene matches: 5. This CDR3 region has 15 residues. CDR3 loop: CASSRGLAGPYEQYF. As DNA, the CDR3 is TGTGCCAGCAGCCGGGGACTAGCGGGCCCCTACGAGCAGTACTTC.

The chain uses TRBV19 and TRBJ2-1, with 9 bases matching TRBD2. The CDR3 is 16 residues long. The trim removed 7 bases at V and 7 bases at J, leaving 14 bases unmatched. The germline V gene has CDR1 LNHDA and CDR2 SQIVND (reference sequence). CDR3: CASKIYSTSGPNEQFF. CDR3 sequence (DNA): TGTGCCAGTAAGATATATAGCACTAGCGGGCCAAATGAGCAGTTCTTC.

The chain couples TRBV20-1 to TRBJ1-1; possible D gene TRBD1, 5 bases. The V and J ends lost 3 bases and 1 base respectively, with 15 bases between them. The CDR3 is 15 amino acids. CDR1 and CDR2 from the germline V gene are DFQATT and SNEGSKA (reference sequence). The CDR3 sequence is CSASPTYGGNTEAFF. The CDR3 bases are TGCAGTGCTAGTCCCACATACGGGGGGAACACTGAAGCTTTCTTT.

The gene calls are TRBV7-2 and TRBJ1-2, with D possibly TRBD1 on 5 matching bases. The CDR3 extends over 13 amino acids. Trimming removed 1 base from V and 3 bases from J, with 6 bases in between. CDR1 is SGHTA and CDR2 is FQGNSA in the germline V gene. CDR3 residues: CASSLGQHYGYTF. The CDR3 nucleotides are TGTGCCAGCAGCTTAGGACAGCACTATGGCTACACCTTC.

CDR3: CASRHGQINTEAFF. CDR3 coding DNA: TGTGCCAGCAGACATGGACAGATTAACACTGAAGCTTTCTTT. The chain has TRBV27 and TRBJ1-1, with D maybe TRBD1 (6 bases). This CDR3 is built from 14 residues. Germline-derived CDR1 and CDR2 are MNHEY and SMNVEV (reference sequence). V was pared by 6 bases and J by 2 bases, with 13 bases between.

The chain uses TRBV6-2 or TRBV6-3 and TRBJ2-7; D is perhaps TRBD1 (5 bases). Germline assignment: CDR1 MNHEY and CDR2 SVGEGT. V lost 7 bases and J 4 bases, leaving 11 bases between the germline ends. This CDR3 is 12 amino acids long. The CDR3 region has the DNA TGTGCCAGCATCGACAGTCTTTACGAGCAGTACTTC. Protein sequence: CASIDSLYEQYF.

Written as DNA, the CDR3 is TGTGCCAGCAGCCCGCTTACCTCTGGGGCCAACGTCCTGACTTTC. Its translation: CASSPLTSGANVLTF. The genes are TRBV6-1 and TRBJ2-6, with D uncertain. Germline values: CDR1 MNHNS, CDR2 SASEGT. Between the trimmed V and J ends, which lost 6 bases and 0 bases, there was a span of 9 bases. The CDR3 has 15 amino acids.

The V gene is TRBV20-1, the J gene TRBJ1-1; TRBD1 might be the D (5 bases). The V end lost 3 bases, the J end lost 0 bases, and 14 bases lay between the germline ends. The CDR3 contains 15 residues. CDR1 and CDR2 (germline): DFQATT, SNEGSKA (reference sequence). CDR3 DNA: TGCAGTGCTAGCCGGGGGACCCCGATGAACACTGAAGCTTTCTTT. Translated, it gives CSASRGTPMNTEAFF.

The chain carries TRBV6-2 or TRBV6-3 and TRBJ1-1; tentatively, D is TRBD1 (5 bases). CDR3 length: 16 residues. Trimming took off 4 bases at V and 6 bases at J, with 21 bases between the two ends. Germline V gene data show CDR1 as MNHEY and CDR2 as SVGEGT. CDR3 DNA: TGTGCCAGCAGTTCGTCTTGGGGGACTAAGCATTCTGAAGCTTTCTTT. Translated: CASSSSWGTKHSEAFF.

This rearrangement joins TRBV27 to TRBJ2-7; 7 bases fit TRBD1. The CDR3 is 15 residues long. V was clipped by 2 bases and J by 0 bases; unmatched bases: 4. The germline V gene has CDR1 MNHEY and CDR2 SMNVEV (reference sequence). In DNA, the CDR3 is TGTGCCAGCAGTTTAAGGGGACAGAGCTCCTACGAGCAGTACTTC. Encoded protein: CASSLRGQSSYEQYF.

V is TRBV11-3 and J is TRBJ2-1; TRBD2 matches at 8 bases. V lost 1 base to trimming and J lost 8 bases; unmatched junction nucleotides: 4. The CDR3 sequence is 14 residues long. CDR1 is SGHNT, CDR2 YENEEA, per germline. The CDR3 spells CASSLAPGGHEQFF. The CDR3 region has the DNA TGTGCCAGCAGCTTAGCACCGGGGGGGCATGAGCAGTTCTTC.

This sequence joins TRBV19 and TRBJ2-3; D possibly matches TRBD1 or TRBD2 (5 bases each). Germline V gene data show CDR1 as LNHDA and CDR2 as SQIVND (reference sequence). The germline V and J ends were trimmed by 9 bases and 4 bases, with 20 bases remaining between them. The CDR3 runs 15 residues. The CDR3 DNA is TGTGCCAGAGGACCGGGACGCGAGAGTCCAGATACGCAGTATTTT. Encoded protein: CARGPGRESPDTQYF.

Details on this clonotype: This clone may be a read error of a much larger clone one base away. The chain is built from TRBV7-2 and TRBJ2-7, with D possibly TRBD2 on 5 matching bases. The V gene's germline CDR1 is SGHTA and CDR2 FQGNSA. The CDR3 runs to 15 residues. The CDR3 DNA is TGTGCCAGCACCGTTTATGAGAGGGTTGACTACGGGCAGTACTTC. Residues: CASTVYERVDYGQYF.

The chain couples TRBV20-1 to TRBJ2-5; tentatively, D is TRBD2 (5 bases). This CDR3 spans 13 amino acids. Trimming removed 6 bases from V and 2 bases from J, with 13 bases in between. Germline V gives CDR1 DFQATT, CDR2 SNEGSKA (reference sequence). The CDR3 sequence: CSAPKRRQETQYF. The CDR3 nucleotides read TGCAGTGCGCCGAAGCGGAGACAAGAGACCCAGTACTTC.

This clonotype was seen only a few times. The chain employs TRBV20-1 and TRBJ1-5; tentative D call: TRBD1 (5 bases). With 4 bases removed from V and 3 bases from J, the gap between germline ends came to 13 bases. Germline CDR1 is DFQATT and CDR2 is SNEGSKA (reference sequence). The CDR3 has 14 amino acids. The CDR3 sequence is CSAKTGAFNQPQHF. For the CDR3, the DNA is TGCAGTGCTAAGACCGGGGCTTTCAATCAGCCCCAGCATTTT.

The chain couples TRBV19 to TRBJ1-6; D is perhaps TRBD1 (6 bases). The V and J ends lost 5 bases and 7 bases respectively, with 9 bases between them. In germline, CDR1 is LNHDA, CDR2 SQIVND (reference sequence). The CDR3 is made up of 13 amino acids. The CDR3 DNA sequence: TGTGCCAGTAGTGTCCAGGGGAATTCACCCCTCCACTTT. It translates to CASSVQGNSPLHF.

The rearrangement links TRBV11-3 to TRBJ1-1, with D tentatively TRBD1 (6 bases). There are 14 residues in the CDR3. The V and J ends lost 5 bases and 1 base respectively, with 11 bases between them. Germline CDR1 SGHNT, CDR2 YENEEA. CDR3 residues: CASSPRGPNTEAFF. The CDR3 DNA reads TGTGCCAGCAGCCCCCGGGGGCCGAACACTGAAGCTTTCTTT. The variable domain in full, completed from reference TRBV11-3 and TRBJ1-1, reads EAGVVQSPRYKIIEKKQPVAFWCNPISGHNTLYWYLQNLGQGPELLIRYENEEAVDDSQLPKDRFSAERLKGVDSTLKIQPAELGDSAVYLCASSPRGPNTEAFFGQGTRLTVV.

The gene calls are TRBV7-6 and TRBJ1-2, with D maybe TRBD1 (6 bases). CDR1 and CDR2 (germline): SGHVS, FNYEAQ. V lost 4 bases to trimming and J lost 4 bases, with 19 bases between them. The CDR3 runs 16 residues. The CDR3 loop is CASSSGGGRGGYGYTF. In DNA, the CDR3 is TGTGCCAGCAGCTCGGGCGGGGGCAGGGGTGGCTATGGCTACACCTTC.

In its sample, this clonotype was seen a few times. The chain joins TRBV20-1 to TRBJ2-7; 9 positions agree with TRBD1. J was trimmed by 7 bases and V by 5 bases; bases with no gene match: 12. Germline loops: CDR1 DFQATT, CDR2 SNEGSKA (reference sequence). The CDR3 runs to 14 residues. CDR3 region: CSALPGQGGPEQYF. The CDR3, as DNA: TGCAGTGCTTTACCGGGACAGGGAGGGCCGGAGCAGTACTTC.

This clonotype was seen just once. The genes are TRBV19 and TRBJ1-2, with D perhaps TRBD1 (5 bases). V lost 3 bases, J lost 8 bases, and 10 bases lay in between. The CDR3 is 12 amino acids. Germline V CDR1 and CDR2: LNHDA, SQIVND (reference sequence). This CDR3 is CASSIGAQGYTF. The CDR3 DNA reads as TGTGCCAGTAGTATTGGGGCACAGGGCTACACCTTC.

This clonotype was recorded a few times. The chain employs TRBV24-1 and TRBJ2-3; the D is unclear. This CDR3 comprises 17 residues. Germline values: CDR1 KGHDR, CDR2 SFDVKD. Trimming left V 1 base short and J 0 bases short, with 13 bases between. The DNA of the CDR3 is TGTGCCACCAGTGATTTCCCTAGTAGTACTAGCACAGATACGCAGTATTTT. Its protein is CATSDFPSSTSTDTQYF.

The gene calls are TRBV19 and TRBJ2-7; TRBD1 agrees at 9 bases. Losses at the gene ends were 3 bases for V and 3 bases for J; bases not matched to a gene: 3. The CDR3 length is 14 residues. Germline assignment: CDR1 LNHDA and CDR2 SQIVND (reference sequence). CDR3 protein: CASSIGDRVYEQYF. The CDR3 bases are TGTGCCAGTAGTATCGGGGACAGGGTCTACGAGCAGTACTTC.